This TCR beta chain derives from a study of blood T cell repertoires in COVID-19. As for the study in general: Some COVID-19 samples were acute and others convalescent; all came from the United States, Italy and Spain. PBMCs, B-cell-depleted T cells, or T cells provided the cDNA or gDNA that made up the material.

With regard to this clone: At one end, the junction sequence differs from germline, possibly due to a read error.

In the authors' methods: Estimation of nucleated cell counts was performed using reference gene primer amplification. Some clones are missing from TCRdb's copy, which holds only in-frame ones; the method was immunoSEQ multiplex PCR. V, J and clone size reflect that table, while D and trimming were determined from the DNA. The sample records 260,000 or so clones, approximately 85% being singletons. The sample taken for sequencing was peripheral blood. The TCR originated in a human donor in a cohort sampled during active COVID-19.

Here the CDR3 DNA reads TGTGCCAGCATGGGCGGACAGGAGTTTTCACGCTTC. It translates to CASMGGQEFSRF. The chain is built from TRBV6-6 and TRBJ1-2; 7 nucleotides agree with TRBD1. Per the germline V gene, CDR1 is MNHNY and CDR2 is SVGAGI (reference sequence). The CDR3 covers 12 residues.